The 28 T cell receptor beta chains below all came from one sample that was sequenced in a study of OX40 agonist ivuxolimab in advanced cancers. Some clones are missing from TCRdb's copy, which holds only in-frame ones; the method was immunoSEQ multiplex PCR. The sample records approximately 62,000 clones, approximately 92% being singletons. The starting material was CD4+ or CD8+ T cells sorted from blood, obtained in a trial of the OX40 agonist ivuxolimab. The receptors come from an adult with an advanced solid tumor such as melanoma, head and neck, liver or kidney cancer.

This chain joins TRBV14 and TRBJ2-5; 10 bases are shared with TRBD1. Germline V lookup: CDR1 SGHDN, CDR2 FVKESK. The V gene end was trimmed by 4 bases and the J gene end by 6 bases; junction bases not matched to a gene: 11. This CDR3 has 16 residues. CDR3 DNA: TGTGCCAGCAGCCCATTCACGACAGGGGGCTTAAAGACCCAGTACTTC. Residues: CASSPFTTGGLKTQYF.

This clone was detected a few times. The chain combines TRBV19 with TRBJ2-7; maybe TRBD1 (5 bases). The CDR3 is 14 residues long. The germline CDR1 and CDR2 sequences are LNHDA and SQIVND (reference sequence). Trimming pared 3 bases from V and 0 bases from J, leaving 9 bases between. The CDR3 DNA follows: TGTGCCAGTAGTATTGGGGCGTACTCCTACGAGCAGTACTTC. Translation gives CASSIGAYSYEQYF.

This rearrangement joins TRBV6-5 to TRBJ2-3; D is unclear. The V gene's germline CDR1 is MNHEY and CDR2 SVGAGI. V dropped 10 bases and J dropped 4 bases, with 12 bases sitting between them. There are 12 residues in the CDR3. Here the CDR3 DNA reads TGTGCCACCCGCCCACGGGCAGATACGCAGTATTTT. Protein: CATRPRADTQYF.

The chain combines TRBV27 with TRBJ2-1; 8 bases map to TRBD2. The trim removed 4 bases at V and 7 bases at J, leaving 12 bases unmatched. Germline values: CDR1 MNHEY, CDR2 SMNVEV (reference sequence). The CDR3 runs to 16 residues. The chain's CDR3 is CASSSGAGVYGNEQFF. The CDR3 DNA is TGTGCCAGCAGTTCAGGAGCGGGAGTGTATGGGAATGAGCAGTTCTTC.

This sequence joins TRBV11-2 and TRBJ2-3; D not resolved. This CDR3 has 11 residues. The germline V gene encodes CDR1 SGHAT and CDR2 FQNNGV. The ends were cut back, 3 bases at V and 7 bases at J, with 5 bases in the middle. CDR3 nucleotide sequence: TGTGCCAGCAGCTTCTTATATACGCAGTATTTT. Its translation: CASSFLYTQYF.

V usage is TRBV4-1 and J usage is TRBJ2-1, with TRBD2 matching 9 bases. CDR3 size: 15 residues. V dropped 1 base and J dropped 3; count of bases not matched to a gene: 1. Germline-derived CDR1 and CDR2 are MGHRA and YSYEKL. The CDR3 loop is CASSQASGDYNEQFF. CDR3 coding DNA: TGCGCCAGCAGCCAAGCTAGCGGGGACTACAATGAGCAGTTCTTC.

The rearrangement joins TRBV6-4 to TRBJ2-7; 8 bases are a match to TRBD1. Germline V gene sequence: CDR1 MRHNA, CDR2 SNTAGT. V lost 6 bases, J lost 1 base, and 8 bases stayed unmatched. This CDR3 contains 15 residues. The CDR3: CASSARDRWSYEQYF. DNA of the CDR3: TGTGCCAGCAGCGCCCGGGACAGGTGGTCCTACGAGCAGTACTTC.

V and J are TRBV2 and TRBJ2-7; D call uncertain. Germline lookup yields CDR1 SNHLY and CDR2 FYNNEI. Trimming pared 7 bases from V and 2 bases from J, leaving 3 bases between. The CDR3 runs 10 residues. As DNA, the CDR3 is TGTGCCAGCAAGACCTACGAGCAGTACTTC. Its translation: CASKTYEQYF.

The chain employs TRBV5-5 and TRBJ2-3; 7 bases are a match to TRBD2. Trimming at V came to 9 bases and at J to 0 bases, leaving 4 bases not matched to a gene. Germline CDR1 is SGHKS and CDR2 is YYEKEE (reference sequence). The CDR3 extends over 13 amino acids. CDR3 sequence (DNA): TGTGCCACAGAGCGGGATAGCACAGATACGCAGTATTTT. Translated: CATERDSTDTQYF.

The chain is built from TRBV27 and TRBJ2-1; D is ambiguous. This CDR3 comprises 15 residues. Germline V gives CDR1 MNHEY, CDR2 SMNVEV (reference sequence). V lost 2 bases, J lost 1 base, and 9 bases lay in between. CDR3 sequence: CASSLRSFSYNEQFF. CDR3 DNA sequence: TGTGCCAGCAGTTTAAGGTCGTTTTCCTACAATGAGCAGTTCTTC.

This clone has a single count. The chain is built from TRBV5-6 and TRBJ2-7; D tentatively fits TRBD1 or TRBD2 (5 bases each). Trimming pared 5 bases from V and 0 bases from J, leaving 9 bases between. The CDR3 is 13 amino acids. Germline CDR1 reads SGHDT; CDR2 reads YYEEEE. For the CDR3, the DNA is TGTGCCAGCAGGTCAGGGAGCTCCTACGAGCAGTACTTC. It specifies CASRSGSSYEQYF. Filled out from reference TRBV5-6 and TRBJ2-7, the complete variable domain reads DAGVTQSPTHLIKTRGQQVTLRCSPKSGHDTVSWYQQALGQGPQFIFQYYEEEERQRGNFPDRFSGHQFPNYSSELNVNALLLGDSALYLCASRSGSSYEQYFGPGTRLTVT.

This chain uses TRBV10-3 with TRBJ1-1, with 10 bases aligning to TRBD1. V dropped 10 bases and J dropped 4; count of bases not matched to a gene: 3. Germline CDR1 is ENHRY and CDR2 is SYGVKD. The CDR3 runs to 12 residues. For the CDR3, the DNA is TGTGCCACTTGGACAGGGGGCACTGAAGCTTTCTTT. Translating gives CATWTGGTEAFF.

This clone was detected a few times. The chain combines TRBV7-7 with TRBJ2-3; 7 bases fit TRBD2. Germline assignment: CDR1 SSHAT and CDR2 FNYEAQ (reference sequence). This CDR3 comprises 15 residues. Trimming cost V 2 bases and J 0 bases; bases outside gene matches: 2. In DNA form, the CDR3 reads TGTGCCAGCAGCTTAACAGCGGGAAGCACAGATACGCAGTATTTT. It yields the protein CASSLTAGSTDTQYF.

The chain combines TRBV30 with TRBJ1-2; D is uncertain. The CDR3 is 13 residues long. Germline CDR1 reads GTSNPN; CDR2 reads SVGIG (reference sequence). Trimming stripped 2 bases from V and 0 bases from J, with 7 bases between. For the CDR3, the DNA is TGTGCCTGGAGTCGGACGGCTAACTATGGCTACACCTTC. The encoded protein is CAWSRTANYGYTF. The variable domain in full, with the rest retrieved from reference TRBV30 and TRBJ1-2, is SQTIHQWPATLVQPVGSPLSLECTVEGTSNPNLYWYRQAAGRGLQLLFYSVGIGQISSEVPQNLSASRPQDRQFILSSKKLLLSDSGFYLCAWSRTANYGYTFGSGTRLTVV.

The rearrangement joins TRBV11-2 to TRBJ2-7; 7 bases map to TRBD1. The J segment lost 0 bases and the V segment lost 5 bases, leaving 10 bases of the junction unmatched. Germline loops: CDR1 SGHAT, CDR2 FQNNGV. There are 16 residues in the CDR3. The CDR3 region has the DNA TGTGCCAGCAGCCCCTACAGGGGTAGGCTCTCCTACGAGCAGTACTTC. Translating it yields CASSPYRGRLSYEQYF.

The chain uses TRBV28 and TRBJ2-7; maybe TRBD1 (6 bases). Germline V gives CDR1 MDHEN, CDR2 SYDVKM. V was pared by 6 bases and J by 2 bases, with 14 bases between. This CDR3 is 14 amino acids long. CDR3 sequence: CASRPQGNPYEQYF. CDR3 in DNA: TGTGCCAGCAGGCCACAGGGAAATCCCTACGAGCAGTACTTC.

This chain connects TRBV5-1 to TRBJ2-3, with unresolved D. V was trimmed by 4 bases and J by 2 bases, leaving 17 bases between them. There are 16 residues in the CDR3. Germline assignment: CDR1 SGHRS and CDR2 YFSETQ. The CDR3 coding sequence is TGCGCCAGCAGCCCGGTAAATGATGGGGACACAGATACGCAGTATTTT. It codes for CASSPVNDGDTDTQYF.

The J gene is TRBJ2-1, the V gene TRBV9, with TRBD1 as a possible D gene (5 bases). With 4 bases removed from V and 7 bases from J, the gap between germline ends came to 18 bases. The length of the CDR3 is 15 residues. CDR1 is SGDLS and CDR2 is YYNGEE in the germline V gene. CDR3 DNA sequence: TGTGCCAGCAGCCGGACGACTGGGGCGACGAATGAGCAGTTCTTC. Translated: CASSRTTGATNEQFF. Full variable domain (outside the CDR3, taken from reference TRBV9 and TRBJ2-1): DSGVTQTPKHLITATGQRVTLRCSPRSGDLSVYWYQQSLDQGLQFLIQYYNGEERAKGNILERFSAQQFPDLHSELNLSSLELGDSALYFCASSRTTGATNEQFFGPGTRLTVL.

The chain joins TRBV10-3 to TRBJ1-1; 7 bases line up with TRBD1. This CDR3 is 15 amino acids long. The junction had 7 bases not matched to a gene; V was cut back by 5 bases and J by 1 base. Germline-derived CDR1 and CDR2 are ENHRY and SYGVKD. The CDR3 nucleotides are TGTGCCATCAGTTTGGACAGGCTCGGGAACACTGAAGCTTTCTTT. It encodes CAISLDRLGNTEAFF.

The chain combines TRBV29-1 with TRBJ2-5, with 13 bases identical to TRBD2. The CDR3 extends over 13 amino acids. The germline V gene encodes CDR1 SQVTM and CDR2 ANQGSEA. With 6 bases clipped from V and 5 bases from J, the junction kept 3 bases outside the gene matches. CDR3 nucleotide sequence: TGCAGCGTCGGACTAGCGGGAGACGAGACCCAGTACTTC. It translates to CSVGLAGDETQYF. Full variable domain (missing parts from reference TRBV29-1 and TRBJ2-5): SAVISQKPSRDICQRGTSLTIQCQVDSQVTMMFWYRQQPGQSLTLIATANQGSEATYESGFVIDKFPISRPNLTFSTLTVSNMSPEDSSIYLCSVGLAGDETQYFGPGTRLLVL.

The CDR3 DNA follows: TGTGCCATCAGTGAGTCAGGGGACAATTATCAGCCCCAGCATTTT. This translates into CAISESGDNYQPQHF. J is TRBJ1-5 and V is TRBV10-3, with D possibly matching TRBD1 (6 bases). Germline CDR1 and CDR2: ENHRY and SYGVKD. V lost 0 bases and J lost 5, with 11 bases in between. The CDR3 has 15 residues.

The V and J genes are TRBV5-4 and TRBJ2-2, with no clear D. Trimming left V 2 bases short and J 6 bases short, with 5 bases between. The CDR3 loop spans 12 amino acids. The germline V gene has CDR1 SGHNT and CDR2 YYREEE (reference sequence). The DNA of the CDR3 is TGTGCCAGCAGCTTTCGCCCCGGGGAGCTGTTTTTT. This sequence encodes CASSFRPGELFF.

This chain joins TRBV6-1 and TRBJ2-7; no firm D call. V shed 7 bases and J shed 0 bases, with 13 bases lying between them. Germline V CDR1 and CDR2: MNHNS, SASEGT. The CDR3 has 14 amino acids. The CDR3 DNA reads TGTGCCAGCACCGGGTGGGCTAGCTCCTACGAGCAGTACTTC. Residues: CASTGWASSYEQYF.

The J gene is TRBJ2-7, the V gene TRBV4-1; tentatively, D is TRBD2 (5 bases). Germline CDR1 reads MGHRA; CDR2 reads YSYEKL. The CDR3 has 15 amino acids. The V gene lost 3 bases and the J gene lost 3 bases, with 15 bases spanning the gap. The CDR3 DNA sequence: TGCGCCAGCAGCCAGTCAGCGGAACTATACTACGAGCAGTACTTC. Protein: CASSQSAELYYEQYF.

This clone came up once. The chain is built from TRBV6-6 and TRBJ1-5, with D hard to call. CDR1 MNHNY and CDR2 SVGAGI come from the germline V gene (reference sequence). The CDR3 is 15 residues long. The V and J ends lost 0 bases and 7 bases respectively, with 13 bases between them. CDR3: CASSYSGWGTQPQHF. In DNA form, the CDR3 reads TGTGCCAGCAGTTACTCGGGGTGGGGAACGCAGCCCCAGCATTTT.

The gene calls are TRBV4-1 and TRBJ2-7; maybe TRBD1 (6 bases). V dropped 1 base and J dropped 6 bases, with 16 bases sitting between them. The CDR3 consists of 15 residues. Germline V gene lookup returns CDR1 MGHRA and CDR2 YSYEKL. This chain's CDR3 is CASSQVQGRAGEQYF. The CDR3 DNA reads TGCGCCAGCAGCCAAGTACAGGGAAGGGCGGGCGAGCAGTACTTC.

The chain employs TRBV15 and TRBJ2-1; weak D call: TRBD2 (5 bases). Trimming removed 5 bases from V and 3 bases from J, with 17 bases in between. Germline CDR1 reads LNHNV; CDR2 reads YYDKDF (reference sequence). The CDR3 extends over 16 amino acids. In DNA, the CDR3 is TGTGCCACCAGCCCGACCCCGGAGGACGTCTACAATGAGCAGTTCTTC. Translated: CATSPTPEDVYNEQFF.

The chain joins TRBV2 to TRBJ2-5; D tentatively reads TRBD1 or TRBD2 (6 bases each). Germline assignment: CDR1 SNHLY and CDR2 FYNNEI. The CDR3 covers 16 residues. V shed 4 bases and J shed 4 bases, with 19 bases lying between them. The CDR3 loop is CASSGPAKGGLETQYF. CDR3 bases: TGTGCCAGCAGTGGCCCCGCGAAGGGGGGTTTAGAGACCCAGTACTTC. Based on the CDR3 plus reference TRBV2 and TRBJ2-5, the full variable domain is EPEVTQTPSHQVTQMGQEVILRCVPISNHLYFYWYRQILGQKVEFLVSFYNNEISEKSEIFDDQFSVERPDGSNFTLKIRSTKLEDSAMYFCASSGPAKGGLETQYFGPGTRLLVL.